This TCR beta chain appears in the sequencing data of a study of CD4+ T cells in melanoma. Findings and caveats of the study: A reported correlation linked neoantigen-specific CD4+ T cells to CD8+, macrophage and B cell function. Neoantigen-specific CD4+ T cells in melanoma reportedly had diverse differentiation states.

There are 15 residues in the CDR3. V was trimmed by 5 bases and J by 3 bases, leaving 16 bases between them. Looked up from germline, CDR1 is GTSNPN and CDR2 is SVGIG (reference sequence). TCRdb keeps only in-frame clones here, not all; method: immunoSEQ multiplex PCR. The sample includes more than 110,000 clones, approximately 91% of them seen just once. In regard to this clone: The antigen remains undetermined.

The chain is built from TRBV30 and TRBJ1-4, with D unclear. The sequence derives from a human donor with melanoma. CDR3 nucleotides: TGTGCCTGGGCTGGGAAGACGGAGTCTAATGAAAAACTGTTTTTT. Residues: CAWAGKTESNEKLFF.